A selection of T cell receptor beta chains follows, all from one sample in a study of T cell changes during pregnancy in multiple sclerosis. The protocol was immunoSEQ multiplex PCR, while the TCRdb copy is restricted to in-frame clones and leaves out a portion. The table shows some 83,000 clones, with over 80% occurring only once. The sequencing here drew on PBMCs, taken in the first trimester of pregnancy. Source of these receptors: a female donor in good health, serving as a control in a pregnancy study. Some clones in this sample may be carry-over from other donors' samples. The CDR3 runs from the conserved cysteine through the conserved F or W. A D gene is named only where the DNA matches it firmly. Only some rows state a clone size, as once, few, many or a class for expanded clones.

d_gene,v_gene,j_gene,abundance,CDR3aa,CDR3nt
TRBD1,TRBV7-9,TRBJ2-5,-,CASSLEGARETQYF,TGTGCCAGCAGCTTAGAGGGGGCCCGGGAGACCCAGTACTTC
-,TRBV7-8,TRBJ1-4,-,CASSLEGVGEKLFF,TGTGCCAGCAGCCTAGAAGGGGTGGGGGAAAAACTGTTTTTT
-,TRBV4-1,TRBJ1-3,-,CASSPGNTIYF,TGCGCCAGCAGCCCAGGAAACACCATATATTTT
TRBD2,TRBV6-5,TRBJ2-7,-,CASSQGLAGYEQYF,TGTGCCAGCAGCCAAGGGCTAGCGGGTTACGAGCAGTACTTC
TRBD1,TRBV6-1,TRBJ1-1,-,CASSETPDRAEAFF,TGTGCCAGCTCAGAAACCCCGGACAGGGCTGAAGCTTTCTTT
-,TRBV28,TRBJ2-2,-,CASSWSDTRNTGELFF,TGTGCCAGCAGTTGGTCAGACACTCGAAACACCGGGGAGCTGTTTTTT
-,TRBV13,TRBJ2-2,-,CASSLYSLNTGELFF,TGTGCCAGCAGCTTATACAGTTTAAACACCGGGGAGCTGTTTTTT
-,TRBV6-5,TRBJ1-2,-,CASSYSKSGGFGYTF,TGTGCCAGCAGTTACTCGAAGTCGGGGGGGTTTGGCTACACCTTC
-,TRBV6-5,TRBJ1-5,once,CASSPTLSNQPQHF,TGTGCCAGCAGTCCGACACTTAGCAATCAGCCCCAGCATTTT
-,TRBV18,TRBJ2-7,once,CASSPPGKGGHEQYF,TGTGCCAGCTCACCCCCGGGAAAGGGCGGCCACGAGCAGTACTTC
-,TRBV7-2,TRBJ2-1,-,CASSLASRNEQFF,TGTGCCAGCAGCTTAGCTTCTAGGAATGAGCAGTTCTTC
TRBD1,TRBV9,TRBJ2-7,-,CASSVLGQGYEQYF,TGTGCCAGCAGCGTATTGGGACAGGGGTACGAGCAGTACTTC
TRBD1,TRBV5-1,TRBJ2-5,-,CASSRRQGSQETQYF,TGCGCCAGCAGCCGCAGACAGGGTTCCCAAGAGACCCAGTACTTC
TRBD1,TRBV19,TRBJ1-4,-,CASSPKRQGPTEKLFF,TGTGCCAGTAGTCCGAAAAGACAGGGACCAACTGAAAAACTGTTTTTT
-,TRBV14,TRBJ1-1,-,CASSQVGGTEAFF,TGTGCCAGCAGCCAAGTCGGAGGGACTGAAGCTTTCTTT
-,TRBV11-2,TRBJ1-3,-,CASSLREAGSGNTIYF,TGTGCCAGCAGCTTGCGGGAGGCGGGCTCTGGAAACACCATATATTTT
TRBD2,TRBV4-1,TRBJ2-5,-,CASSQIPGLAGIKQETQYF,TGCGCCAGCAGCCAAATACCGGGACTAGCGGGGATTAAACAAGAGACCCAGTACTTC
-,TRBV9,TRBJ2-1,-,CASSVDSQRVSYNEQFF,TGTGCCAGCAGCGTAGATTCCCAGCGGGTCTCCTACAATGAGCAGTTCTTC
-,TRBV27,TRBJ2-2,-,CASSYGGFTGELFF,TGTGCCAGCAGTTACGGGGGTTTTACCGGGGAGCTGTTTTTT
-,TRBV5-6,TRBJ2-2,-,CASSLVSGVNTGELFF,TGTGCCAGCAGCTTGGTGTCAGGCGTGAACACCGGGGAGCTGTTTTTT
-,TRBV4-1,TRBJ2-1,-,CASSQDVGTSWFF,TGCGCCAGCAGCCAAGATGTAGGGACATCCTGGTTCTTC
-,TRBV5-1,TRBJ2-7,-,CASSAPDNSYEQYF,TGCGCCAGCAGCGCACCGGACAACTCCTACGAGCAGTACTTC
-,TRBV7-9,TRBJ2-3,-,CASSLGGEADTQYF,TGTGCCAGCAGCTTAGGAGGGGAGGCAGATACGCAGTATTTT
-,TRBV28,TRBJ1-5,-,CASKKAVRHQPQHF,TGTGCCAGCAAAAAGGCCGTGAGGCATCAGCCCCAGCATTTT
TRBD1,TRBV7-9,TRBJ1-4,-,CASSLGTGYEKLFF,TGTGCCAGCAGCTTAGGGACAGGGTACGAAAAACTGTTTTTT
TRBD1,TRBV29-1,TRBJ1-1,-,CSVDSGTGNTEAFF,TGCAGCGTTGATTCCGGGACAGGGAACACTGAAGCTTTCTTT
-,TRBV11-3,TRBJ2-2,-,CASSLDRGATGELFF,TGTGCCAGCAGCTTAGATCGGGGGGCCACCGGGGAGCTGTTTTTT
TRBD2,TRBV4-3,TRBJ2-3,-,CASSIAGGMGTDTQYF,TGCGCCAGCAGCATAGCGGGAGGTATGGGCACAGATACGCAGTATTTT
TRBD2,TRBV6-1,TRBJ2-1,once,CASSLAGPYNEQFF,TGTGCCAGCAGTCTAGCGGGGCCCTACAATGAGCAGTTCTTC
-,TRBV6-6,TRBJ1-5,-,CASTVRGSNQPQHF,TGTGCCAGCACCGTAAGGGGGAGCAATCAGCCCCAGCATTTT
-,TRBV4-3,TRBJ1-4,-,CASSPSSAQGGEKLFF,TGCGCCAGCAGCCCCAGCAGCGCCCAAGGTGGTGAAAAACTGTTTTTT
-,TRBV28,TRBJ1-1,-,CASSPGSWGAFF,TGTGCCAGCAGTCCGGGGTCTTGGGGAGCTTTCTTT
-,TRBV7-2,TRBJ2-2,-,CASSFRGGDTGELFF,TGTGCCAGCAGCTTCCGAGGAGGGGACACCGGGGAGCTGTTTTTT
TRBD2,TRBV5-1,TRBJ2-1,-,CASSLGTSGAEQFF,TGCGCCAGCAGCTTGGGTACTAGCGGGGCCGAGCAGTTCTTC
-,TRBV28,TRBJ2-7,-,CASSSGVLSLSYEQYF,TGTGCCAGCAGCTCAGGGGTCCTTTCTTTATCCTACGAGCAGTACTTC
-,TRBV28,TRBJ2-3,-,CASTGRGATDTQYF,TGTGCCAGCACGGGCAGGGGGGCAACAGATACGCAGTATTTT
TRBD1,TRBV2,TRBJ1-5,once,CASSRDREGSQPQHF,TGTGCCAGCAGTAGGGACAGGGAAGGTAGTCAGCCCCAGCATTTT
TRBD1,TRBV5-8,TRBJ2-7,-,CASRGTGNEQYF,TGTGCCAGCAGAGGGACAGGGAACGAGCAGTACTTC
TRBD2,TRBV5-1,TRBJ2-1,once,CASSFAASGPSSYNEQFF,TGCGCCAGCAGCTTTGCAGCTAGCGGACCGAGCTCCTACAATGAGCAGTTCTTC
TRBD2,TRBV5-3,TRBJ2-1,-,CARSLGCGRAGDSYNEQFF,TGTGCCAGAAGCTTGGGGTGCGGGAGGGCCGGGGATTCCTACAATGAGCAGTTCTTC
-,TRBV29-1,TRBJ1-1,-,CTIPGVRTEAFF,TGCACGATCCCAGGGGTTCGAACTGAAGCTTTCTTT
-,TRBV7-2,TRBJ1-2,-,CASSREYGYTF,TGTGCCAGCAGCCGGGAGTATGGCTACACCTTC
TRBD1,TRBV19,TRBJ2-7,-,CASSIGGTGAYEQYF,TGTGCCAGTAGTATAGGAGGGACAGGGGCCTACGAGCAGTACTTC
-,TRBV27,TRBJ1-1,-,CASTSGDKSWLGTEAFF,TGTGCCAGCACATCAGGGGATAAGAGTTGGTTGGGCACTGAAGCTTTCTTT